Listed below are T cell receptor beta chains from one sample, sequenced in a study of cytomegalovirus exposure and HLA in healthy donors. The method was immunoSEQ multiplex PCR; TCRdb's version includes in-frame clones alone and lacks a portion of them. The sample features about 70,000 clones, with 2.4% in its top ten. Specimen: PBMCs. These receptors were taken from a female donor in good health and CMV-seropositive. Both conserved end residues are part of each CDR3. The D gene is left open where the match is weak.

d_gene: TRBD1
v_gene: TRBV19
j_gene: TRBJ2-3
CDR3aa: CASSILTGGPYTQYF
CDR3nt: TGTGCCAGTAGTATACTGACAGGGGGCCCGTATACGCAGTATTTT

d_gene: TRBD1
v_gene: TRBV29-1
j_gene: TRBJ1-4
CDR3aa: CSSGKTGGEEKLFF
CDR3nt: TGCAGCTCGGGAAAGACAGGGGGCGAGGAAAAACTGTTTTTT

d_gene: TRBD1
v_gene: TRBV20-1
j_gene: TRBJ1-1
CDR3aa: CSAHRGTEAFF
CDR3nt: TGCAGTGCCCACAGGGGCACTGAAGCTTTCTTT

d_gene: TRBD1
v_gene: TRBV15
j_gene: TRBJ1-4
CDR3aa: CATSRGQGGEKLFF
CDR3nt: TGTGCCACCAGCAGAGGACAGGGGGGAGAAAAACTGTTTTTT

d_gene: -
v_gene: TRBV30
j_gene: TRBJ2-6
CDR3aa: CALEGGANVLTF
CDR3nt: TGTGCATTAGAGGGTGGGGCCAACGTCCTGACTTTC

d_gene: -
v_gene: TRBV5-1
j_gene: TRBJ1-1
CDR3aa: CASSPQGWVANTEAFF
CDR3nt: TGCGCCAGCAGCCCTCAGGGGTGGGTAGCGAACACTGAAGCTTTCTTT

d_gene: -
v_gene: TRBV11-3
j_gene: TRBJ2-7
CDR3aa: CASSLDLLGSEQYF
CDR3nt: TGTGCCAGCAGCTTAGATCTTTTGGGGAGCGAGCAGTACTTC

d_gene: TRBD2
v_gene: TRBV7-3
j_gene: TRBJ2-2
CDR3aa: CASSPGLVGIGELFF
CDR3nt: TGTGCCAGCAGCCCGGGACTAGTAGGGATCGGGGAGCTGTTTTTT

d_gene: -
v_gene: TRBV4-3
j_gene: TRBJ1-5
CDR3aa: CASSQDRDQPQHF
CDR3nt: TGCGCCAGCAGCCAAGACAGGGATCAGCCCCAGCATTTT

d_gene: -
v_gene: TRBV19
j_gene: TRBJ1-1
CDR3aa: CASSLRTDANTEDFF
CDR3nt: TGTGCCAGTAGTCTCAGGACAGACGCGAACACTGAAGATTTCTTT

d_gene: -
v_gene: TRBV27
j_gene: TRBJ2-7
CDR3aa: CASSLSGGDLVYEQYF
CDR3nt: TGTGCCAGCAGTTTATCGGGCGGGGACCTTGTCTACGAGCAGTACTTC

d_gene: -
v_gene: TRBV28
j_gene: TRBJ2-5
CDR3aa: CASRSSRSSLETQYF
CDR3nt: TGTGCCAGCAGGTCTAGTAGGTCCAGCTTGGAGACCCAGTACTTC

d_gene: -
v_gene: TRBV4-1
j_gene: TRBJ1-1
CDR3aa: CASSQRTVGDTEAFF
CDR3nt: TGCGCCAGCAGCCAACGGACAGTCGGGGACACTGAAGCTTTCTTT

d_gene: -
v_gene: TRBV18
j_gene: TRBJ2-7
CDR3aa: CASSPTEYEQYF
CDR3nt: TGTGCCAGCTCACCTACCGAGTACGAGCAGTACTTC

d_gene: TRBD1
v_gene: TRBV10-3
j_gene: TRBJ2-5
CDR3aa: CAIRGTGSAIETQYF
CDR3nt: TGTGCCATCAGAGGGACAGGGTCGGCAATAGAGACCCAGTACTTC

d_gene: TRBD2
v_gene: TRBV6-1
j_gene: TRBJ2-5
CDR3aa: CASESGVRETQYF
CDR3nt: TGTGCCAGCGAAAGCGGGGTGAGGGAGACCCAGTACTTC

d_gene: -
v_gene: TRBV28
j_gene: TRBJ1-6
CDR3aa: CASSSQGIDSYNSPLHF
CDR3nt: TGTGCCAGCAGCAGCCAGGGAATCGACTCCTATAATTCACCCCTCCACTTT

d_gene: TRBD2
v_gene: TRBV19
j_gene: TRBJ2-5
CDR3aa: CASKGLAGVGTQYF
CDR3nt: TGTGCCAGTAAGGGACTAGCGGGAGTCGGGACCCAGTACTTC

d_gene: TRBD1
v_gene: TRBV18
j_gene: TRBJ2-7
CDR3aa: CASSPDRGFYEQYF
CDR3nt: TGTGCCAGCTCACCGGACAGGGGGTTCTACGAGCAGTACTTC

d_gene: -
v_gene: TRBV23-1
j_gene: TRBJ1-5
CDR3aa: CASSHRGKVLSNQPQHF
CDR3nt: TGCGCCAGCAGTCACAGGGGTAAGGTACTTAGCAATCAGCCCCAGCATTTT

d_gene: -
v_gene: TRBV18
j_gene: TRBJ1-1
CDR3aa: CASSPPSRTEAFF
CDR3nt: TGTGCCAGCTCACCCCCCTCGCGGACTGAAGCTTTCTTT

d_gene: TRBD1
v_gene: TRBV7-9
j_gene: TRBJ1-2
CDR3aa: CASSLGGDRGYGYTF
CDR3nt: TGTGCCAGCAGCTTGGGTGGCGACAGGGGCTATGGCTACACCTTC

d_gene: -
v_gene: TRBV7-9
j_gene: TRBJ2-1
CDR3aa: CASSLDGSSYNEQFF
CDR3nt: TGTGCCAGCAGCTTAGACGGGAGCTCCTACAATGAGCAGTTCTTC

d_gene: -
v_gene: TRBV29-1
j_gene: TRBJ1-2
CDR3aa: CSVEGGRDYYGYTF
CDR3nt: TGCAGCGTTGAAGGGGGCAGGGATTACTATGGCTACACCTTC

d_gene: TRBD2
v_gene: TRBV27
j_gene: TRBJ2-2
CDR3aa: CASRGWGGTSGRPGELFF
CDR3nt: TGTGCCAGCAGGGGATGGGGGGGGACTAGCGGGAGGCCCGGTGAGCTGTTTTTT

d_gene: -
v_gene: TRBV18
j_gene: TRBJ2-2
CDR3aa: CASPRPGGELFF
CDR3nt: TGTGCCAGTCCTAGGCCCGGCGGGGAGCTGTTTTTT

d_gene: TRBD2
v_gene: TRBV6-5
j_gene: TRBJ2-7
CDR3aa: CASSYGGLAGDEQYF
CDR3nt: TGTGCCAGCAGTTACGGCGGACTAGCGGGCGACGAGCAGTACTTC

d_gene: TRBD2
v_gene: TRBV9
j_gene: TRBJ2-1
CDR3aa: CASSSRGLAHSYNEQFF
CDR3nt: TGTGCCAGCAGTTCTCGGGGACTAGCGCACTCCTACAATGAGCAGTTCTTC

d_gene: TRBD1
v_gene: TRBV27
j_gene: TRBJ1-5
CDR3aa: CASSDRTGADQPQHF
CDR3nt: TGTGCCAGCAGTGATCGGACAGGGGCTGATCAGCCCCAGCATTTT

d_gene: TRBD1
v_gene: TRBV4-3
j_gene: TRBJ1-3
CDR3aa: CASSQDSEGADTIYF
CDR3nt: TGCGCCAGCAGCCAAGATAGTGAGGGGGCGGACACCATATATTTT

d_gene: TRBD1
v_gene: TRBV2
j_gene: TRBJ1-2
CDR3aa: CASSRQGAYYGYTF
CDR3nt: TGTGCCAGCAGCCGACAGGGGGCCTACTATGGCTACACCTTC

d_gene: -
v_gene: TRBV28
j_gene: TRBJ2-7
CDR3aa: CASSLWGGGPYEQYF
CDR3nt: TGTGCCAGCAGTTTATGGGGCGGAGGGCCCTACGAGCAGTACTTC

d_gene: TRBD1
v_gene: TRBV4-1
j_gene: TRBJ1-1
CDR3aa: CASSLTGGWTEAFF
CDR3nt: TGCGCCAGCAGCCTGACAGGGGGATGGACTGAAGCTTTCTTT

d_gene: -
v_gene: TRBV5-4
j_gene: TRBJ1-2
CDR3aa: CASSSALTGYGYTF
CDR3nt: TGTGCCAGCAGCTCAGCCCTGACAGGCTATGGCTACACCTTC

d_gene: TRBD1
v_gene: TRBV4-3
j_gene: TRBJ2-1
CDR3aa: CASSQDADRGHNEQFF
CDR3nt: TGCGCCAGCAGCCAAGATGCCGACAGGGGACACAATGAGCAGTTCTTC

d_gene: -
v_gene: TRBV11-2
j_gene: TRBJ1-4
CDR3aa: CASSRLQGTNEKLFF
CDR3nt: TGTGCCAGCAGCCGCTTACAGGGTACTAATGAAAAACTGTTTTTT